The 24 T cell receptor beta chains below come from one sample, sequenced in a study of OX40 agonist ivuxolimab in advanced cancers. TCRdb's table, derived via immunoSEQ multiplex PCR, lists solely in-frame clones and lacks some. The sample contains around 84,000 clones, 65% to 85% of which appear only once. Here the sequenced sample was CD4+ or CD8+ T cells sorted from blood, taken in a trial of the OX40 agonist ivuxolimab. All receptors derive from an adult with an advanced solid tumor such as melanoma, head and neck, liver or kidney cancer.

The chain links TRBV11-2 to TRBJ2-1; D not certain. The germline V gene encodes CDR1 SGHAT and CDR2 FQNNGV. The V end was cut by 3 bases, the J end by 0 bases, with 3 bases between. There are 13 residues in the CDR3. CDR3 coding DNA: TGTGCCAGCAGCTTTGCCTCCTACAATGAGCAGTTCTTC. As protein: CASSFASYNEQFF.

V gene TRBV5-1 combines with J gene TRBJ1-1; possibly TRBD1 for D (6 bases). The CDR3 runs 14 residues. Germline V CDR1 and CDR2: SGHRS, YFSETQ. V lost 2 bases and J lost 5, with 13 bases in between. The CDR3 sequence: CASSFWRGQTEAFF. For the CDR3, the DNA is TGCGCCAGCAGCTTTTGGCGGGGGCAGACTGAAGCTTTCTTT. Supplemented by reference TRBV5-1 and TRBJ1-1, the full variable domain reads KAGVTQTPRYLIKTRGQQVTLSCSPISGHRSVSWYQQTPGQGLQFLFEYFSETQRNKGNFPGRFSGRQFSNSRSEMNVSTLELGDSALYLCASSFWRGQTEAFFGQGTRLTVV.

The V gene is TRBV7-2, the J gene TRBJ1-2; 7 bases match TRBD1. V lost 8 bases to trimming and J lost 0 bases; unmatched junction nucleotides: 6. Germline V gene sequence: CDR1 SGHTA, CDR2 FQGNSA. The CDR3 has 14 amino acids. CDR3 in DNA: TGTGCCAGCGCATTAGACAGGGCTAACTATGGCTACACCTTC. Its translation: CASALDRANYGYTF.

V usage is TRBV5-1 and J usage is TRBJ2-5; 11 bases are a match to TRBD2. Germline CDR1 SGHRS, CDR2 YFSETQ. This CDR3 comprises 18 residues. Trimming at V came to 0 bases and at J to 0 bases, leaving 7 bases not matched to a gene. Here the CDR3 DNA reads TGCGCCAGCAGCTTGGGGGTTAGCGGGAGGGCGTACCAAGAGACCCAGTACTTC. This codes for CASSLGVSGRAYQETQYF.

The chain employs TRBV9 and TRBJ1-1; TRBD1 agrees at 7 bases. Germline V lookup: CDR1 SGDLS, CDR2 YYNGEE. The ends lost 0 bases at V and 3 bases at J; junction bases unmatched: 5. CDR3 size: 15 residues. The CDR3 bases are TGTGCCAGCAGCGTAGGACAGGGACGTGACACTGAAGCTTTCTTT. It translates to CASSVGQGRDTEAFF. Combining the CDR3 with reference TRBV9 and TRBJ1-1 gives the whole variable domain DSGVTQTPKHLITATGQRVTLRCSPRSGDLSVYWYQQSLDQGLQFLIQYYNGEERAKGNILERFSAQQFPDLHSELNLSSLELGDSALYFCASSVGQGRDTEAFFGQGTRLTVV.

The V gene is TRBV11-1, the J gene TRBJ2-3; TRBD1 aligns across 9 bases. Germline V gives CDR1 SGHAT, CDR2 FQDESV (reference sequence). Trimming at V came to 5 bases and at J to 0 bases, leaving 3 bases not matched to a gene. CDR3 length: 15 amino acids. The CDR3 loop reads CASSPGTGSTDTQYF. As DNA, the CDR3 is TGTGCCAGCAGCCCGGGGACAGGGAGCACAGATACGCAGTATTTT.

The V and J genes are TRBV5-8 and TRBJ2-3, with D unresolved. The CDR3 is 15 residues long. Per the germline V gene, CDR1 is SGHTS and CDR2 is YDEGEE. V lost 0 bases and J lost 1, with 9 bases in between. The CDR3 loop reads CASSLERSGTDTQYF. In DNA form, the CDR3 reads TGTGCCAGCAGCTTGGAACGTTCGGGCACAGATACGCAGTATTTT.

J is TRBJ2-7 and V is TRBV4-3, with a possible D match to TRBD2 (6 bases). Trimming removed 4 bases at V and 4 bases at J, with 14 bases between. The germline V gene has CDR1 LGHNA and CDR2 YSLEER. This CDR3 has 14 residues. The DNA for the CDR3 is TGCGCCAGCAGCCCGGGCGTGGGGGGTTACGAGCAGTACTTC. This gives the protein CASSPGVGGYEQYF.

This clone was recorded a few times. The rearrangement links TRBV7-2 to TRBJ1-6; D not certain. Trimming pared 8 bases from V and 9 bases from J, leaving 14 bases between. Germline V gives CDR1 SGHTA, CDR2 FQGNSA. The CDR3 contains 13 residues. The CDR3 region is CASGSRRGSPLHF. CDR3 nucleotide sequence: TGTGCCAGCGGCTCCAGGCGTGGTTCACCCCTCCACTTT. The full variable domain, with the rest looked up from reference TRBV7-2 and TRBJ1-6, is GAGVSQSPSNKVTEKGKDVELRCDPISGHTALYWYRQSLGQGLEFLIYFQGNSAPDKSGLPSDRFSAERTGGSVSTLTIQRTQQEDSAVYLCASGSRRGSPLHFGNGTRLTVT.

This chain links TRBV15 with TRBJ2-5, with TRBD1 matching 7 bases. J gave up 1 base and V 5 bases, and 10 bases lay outside the gene matches. There are 16 residues in the CDR3. Germline CDR1 reads LNHNV; CDR2 reads YYDKDF (reference sequence). The CDR3 sequence: CATSPLSTGSQETQYF. The CDR3 DNA reads TGTGCCACCAGCCCTCTTTCGACAGGGAGCCAAGAGACCCAGTACTTC. Complete variable domain (other parts from reference TRBV15 and TRBJ2-5): DAMVIQNPRYQVTQFGKPVTLSCSQTLNHNVMYWYQQKSSQAPKLLFHYYDKDFNNEADTPDNFQSRRPNTSFCFLDIRSPGLGDTAMYLCATSPLSTGSQETQYFGPGTRLLVL.

The chain is built from TRBV11-1 and TRBJ1-3; 11 bases are shared with TRBD1. V shed 5 bases, J shed 7 bases, and the junction held 4 bases outside the gene matches. The CDR3 covers 14 residues. The germline gives CDR1 SGHAT, CDR2 FQDESV (reference sequence). The CDR3 loop reads CASSRGQGANTIYF. The DNA for the CDR3 is TGTGCCAGCAGCCGAGGACAGGGGGCGAACACCATATATTTT.

The chain employs TRBV6-5 and TRBJ2-1; D is uncertain. The CDR3 runs 13 residues. Germline V gene data show CDR1 as MNHEY and CDR2 as SVGAGI. V gave up 6 bases and J gave up 7 bases, with 13 bases separating them. This CDR3 reads CASRAPRANEQFF. For the CDR3, the DNA is TGTGCCAGCAGGGCCCCCCGAGCGAATGAGCAGTTCTTC.

On this clone: Sequence at one end of the junction differs from germline and may be a read error. The J gene is TRBJ2-5, the V gene TRBV4-2; D perhaps matches TRBD2 (5 bases). The CDR3 sequence is 15 residues long. In germline, CDR1 is LGHNA, CDR2 YNFKEQ. The chain's CDR3 is CASSQDETNPEPQYF. The CDR3 nucleotides are TGTGCCAGCAGCCAAGACGAGACTAACCCAGAGCCCCAGTACTTC.

In regard to this clone: The junction departs from germline at one end; a sequencing error may be responsible. The chain recombines TRBV7-9 with TRBJ2-7, with D unresolved. Germline V gives CDR1 SEHNR, CDR2 FQNEAQ (reference sequence). The CDR3 covers 12 residues. CDR3 DNA: TGTGCCAGCAGCGGCCGGACCTACGGGCAGTACTTC. This encodes CASSGRTYGQYF.

The rearrangement joins TRBV11-3 to TRBJ2-3; D gene unclear. Germline assignment: CDR1 SGHNT and CDR2 YENEEA. The CDR3 consists of 12 residues. The V end was cut by 4 bases, the J end by 9 bases, with 11 bases between. The CDR3 spells CASSSWQQTQYF. The CDR3 nucleotides read TGTGCCAGCAGCTCCTGGCAGCAAACGCAGTATTTT.

This chain links TRBV6-1 with TRBJ2-5, with D perhaps TRBD2 (6 bases). Germline assignment: CDR1 MNHNS and CDR2 SASEGT. V was trimmed by 3 bases and J by 6 bases, leaving 20 bases between them. The CDR3 contains 16 residues. CDR3 amino acids: CASSDIGGIRGKTQYF. As DNA, the CDR3 is TGTGCCAGCAGTGACATCGGCGGGATCCGGGGGAAGACCCAGTACTTC.

The chain has TRBV7-2 and TRBJ1-5; the D gene is possibly TRBD1 (5 bases). CDR1 is SGHTA and CDR2 is FQGNSA in the germline V gene. The CDR3 has 16 residues. Trimming cost V 5 bases and J 3 bases, with 17 bases left between them. This chain's CDR3 is CASSLAGGALNQPQHF. The CDR3 nucleotides read TGTGCCAGCAGCCTCGCCGGCGGGGCCCTCAATCAGCCCCAGCATTTT.

The chain has TRBV27 and TRBJ2-7, with D unclear. Germline lookup yields CDR1 MNHEY and CDR2 SMNVEV (reference sequence). The CDR3 spans 14 residues. The ends were cut back, 2 bases at V and 0 bases at J, with 8 bases in the middle. CDR3 DNA: TGTGCCAGCAGTTTAAGGCAGGCCTCCTACGAGCAGTACTTC. Amino acids: CASSLRQASYEQYF.

The rearrangement links TRBV18 to TRBJ1-2; no clear D gene. V lost 6 bases and J lost 1, with 6 bases in between. The CDR3 runs to 12 residues. Germline CDR1 reads KGHSH; CDR2 reads LQKENI. For the CDR3, the DNA is TGTGCCAGCTCCCCTGATAACTATGGCTACACCTTC. Translation gives CASSPDNYGYTF.

This clone was counted a few times. The rearrangement joins TRBV9 to TRBJ1-2, with TRBD1 matching 9 bases. V lost 0 bases, J lost 4 bases, and 4 bases stayed unmatched. CDR1 and CDR2 (germline): SGDLS, YYNGEE. CDR3 length: 15 amino acids. DNA of the CDR3: TGTGCCAGCAGCGTAGGTACAGGGGGCGCCTATGGCTACACCTTC. It translates to CASSVGTGGAYGYTF.

The chain couples TRBV18 to TRBJ2-7, with D tentatively TRBD1 (6 bases). Between the trimmed V and J ends, which lost 2 bases and 4 bases, there was a span of 12 bases. CDR1 and CDR2 (germline): KGHSH, LQKENI. This CDR3 comprises 14 residues. This CDR3 reads CASSPREGGYEQYF. Written as DNA, the CDR3 is TGTGCCAGCTCACCAAGGGAAGGGGGTTACGAGCAGTACTTC.

With respect to this clone: The same CDR3 arises from other DNA sequences in this sample as well. The chain recombines TRBV2 with TRBJ2-7; D gene uncertain. The CDR3 contains 10 residues. The germline V and J ends were trimmed by 6 bases and 4 bases, with 4 bases remaining between them. CDR1 and CDR2 from the germline V gene are SNHLY and FYNNEI. CDR3 nucleotides: TGTGCCAGCAGCCTTTACGAGCAGTACTTC. This translates into CASSLYEQYF.

The V gene is TRBV5-5, the J gene TRBJ1-1, with unresolved D. The germline V and J ends were trimmed by 1 base and 0 bases, with 7 bases remaining between them. This CDR3 has 14 amino acids. Looked up from germline, CDR1 is SGHKS and CDR2 is YYEKEE (reference sequence). The CDR3 sequence: CASSLWVLNTEAFF. The CDR3 nucleotides are TGTGCCAGCAGCTTGTGGGTATTGAACACTGAAGCTTTCTTT.

This chain connects TRBV6-5 to TRBJ2-5; D gene uncertain. V was shortened by 0 bases and J by 2 bases, with 7 bases between the two germline ends. The germline V gene has CDR1 MNHEY and CDR2 SVGAGI. This CDR3 is 14 amino acids long. In DNA form, the CDR3 reads TGTGCCAGCAGTTACTCGAGCAGACAAGAGACCCAGTACTTC. Its translation is CASSYSSRQETQYF.